The next 20 T cell receptor beta chains were all read from a single sample in a study of regulatory T cells in long-lasting Graves disease. As for time point: newly diagnosed GD, antithyroid drugs for less than 3 months. Researchers made the TCR library from RNA that was extracted from PBMCs. To make TCR beta libraries, researchers used iRepertoire HTBI primers and Arm-PCR of CDR3 regions. TCRdb independently ran MiXCR on the multiplex PCR reads; one entry per CDR3 protein. The sample records hundreds of thousands of distinct CDR3 sequences, 15% to 20% being singletons. These sequences were also reported in another study, on T cells in Graves' hyperthyroidism and ophthalmopathy.

The material sequenced was peripheral blood mononuclear cells (PBMCs), taken at new diagnosis, from a patient treated with antithyroid drugs. These receptors were obtained from a woman in her twenties or thirties with Graves disease.

In regard to this clonotype: This could be a read error, since a much larger clone is one nucleotide away. The chain recombines TRBV20-1 with TRBJ2-4; D uncertain. Trimming removed 6 bases at V and 13 bases at J, with 19 bases between. In germline, CDR1 is DFQATT, CDR2 SNEGSKA (reference sequence). The CDR3 length is 12 residues. The CDR3 sequence: CSAAKTYNEQYF. CDR3 sequence (DNA): TGCAGTGCCGCAAAGACCTACAATGAGCAGTACTTC.

This clonotype was detected many times. The gene calls are TRBV11-2 and TRBJ2-3; no reliable D call. There are 13 residues in the CDR3. CDR1 SGHAT and CDR2 FQNNGV come from the germline V gene. Trimming left V 5 bases short and J 6 bases short, with 12 bases between. CDR3 nucleotides: TGTGCCAGCAGCGATACGCTTAGGGATACGCAGTATTTT. Translation gives CASSDTLRDTQYF.

In its sample, this clonotype was seen many times. This sequence joins TRBV27 and TRBJ1-5, with a possible D match to TRBD1 (5 bases). CDR3 length: 12 amino acids. Trimming removed 10 bases at V and 3 bases at J, with 10 bases between. CDR1 and CDR2 from the germline V gene are MNHEY and SMNVEV (reference sequence). CDR3 bases: TGTGCCACATGGGACCCCAATCAGCCCCAGCATTTT. Amino acid sequence: CATWDPNQPQHF.

The sample holds a few counts of this clonotype. CDR3 in amino acids: CASYPLREGLRSYEQYF. As DNA, the CDR3 is TGTGCCAGCTACCCCCTGCGGGAGGGCCTCAGGTCCTACGAGCAGTACTTC. The V gene is TRBV5-6, the J gene TRBJ2-7; 9 positions match TRBD2. V lost 7 bases, J lost 1 base, and 15 bases stayed unmatched. Germline loops: CDR1 SGHDT, CDR2 YYEEEE. The CDR3 loop spans 17 amino acids.

The V call is TRBV2, the J call TRBJ2-7, with D uncertain. The CDR3 loop spans 14 amino acids. V lost 4 bases and J 2 bases, leaving 12 bases between the germline ends. Germline loops: CDR1 SNHLY, CDR2 FYNNEI. DNA of the CDR3: TGTGCCAGCAGTGTCGGCAGATCCACCTACGAGCAGTACTTC. It specifies CASSVGRSTYEQYF.

The CDR3 DNA reads TGTGCCAGCAGCTTAGACCTCTATTTATCCCTCCACTTT. Translating it yields CASSLDLYLSLHF. This rearrangement joins TRBV7-2 to TRBJ1-6; D remains unclear. Germline V CDR1 and CDR2: SGHTA, FQGNSA. Deletions cut 1 base from V and 14 bases from J, with 12 bases between. This CDR3 region has 13 residues.

The chain uses TRBV25-1 and TRBJ1-6, with 9 bases matching TRBD1. From germline, CDR1 is MGHDK and CDR2 SYGVNS. J lost 7 bases, V lost 5 bases, and 9 bases had no gene match. CDR3 length: 16 residues. CDR3 residues: CASSPHRDRVNSPLHF. The DNA of the CDR3 is TGTGCCAGCAGTCCGCACCGGGACAGGGTAAATTCACCCCTCCACTTT.

This clonotype was observed at least ten times. V gene TRBV7-3 combines with J gene TRBJ2-3; D unresolved. Germline V gene data show CDR1 as SGHTA and CDR2 as FQGTGA. The CDR3 runs to 16 residues. V was trimmed by 1 base and J by 0 bases, leaving 11 bases between them. The CDR3 DNA reads TGTGCCAGCAGCTTAATACCGGGTTCTAGCACAGATACGCAGTATTTT. Encoded protein: CASSLIPGSSTDTQYF.

This clonotype was counted many times. The chain is built from TRBV28 and TRBJ1-1, with D possibly being TRBD1 (5 bases). This CDR3 contains 17 residues. V was trimmed by 5 bases and J by 7 bases, leaving 26 bases between them. Germline V gene lookup returns CDR1 MDHEN and CDR2 SYDVKM. This chain's CDR3 is CASSDWLRMGPYDEAFF. In DNA, the CDR3 is TGTGCCAGCAGTGACTGGTTACGGATGGGACCATATGATGAAGCTTTCTTT. Full variable domain (outside the CDR3, taken from reference TRBV28 and TRBJ1-1): DVKVTQSSRYLVKRTGEKVFLECVQDMDHENMFWYRQDPGLGLRLIYFSYDVKMKEKGDIPEGYSVSREKKERFSLILESASTNQTSMYLCASSDWLRMGPYDEAFFGQGTRLTVV.

This clonotype was recorded at least ten times. CDR3 bases: TGTGCCAGCAGCTCAACAGCGGGGGCGCAAGAGACCCAGTACTTC. Residues: CASSSTAGAQETQYF. The chain couples TRBV9 to TRBJ2-5; 8 bases are shared with TRBD2. With 4 bases clipped from V and 2 bases from J, the junction kept 7 bases outside the gene matches. CDR3 size: 15 residues. The germline gives CDR1 SGDLS, CDR2 YYNGEE.

The table lists this clonotype with many counts. The chain is built from TRBV7-9 and TRBJ2-2; TRBD2 might be the D (5 bases). The CDR3 loop spans 14 amino acids. In germline, CDR1 is SEHNR, CDR2 FQNEAQ (reference sequence). Trimming removed 3 bases from V and 6 bases from J, with 11 bases in between. As DNA, the CDR3 is TGTGCCAGCAGCTTCATAAGGCGGGCCGGGGAGCTGTTTTTT. Translated, it gives CASSFIRRAGELFF.

The chain has TRBV7-2 and TRBJ2-2; D unresolved. The CDR3 totals 13 residues. The ends were cut back, 5 bases at V and 6 bases at J, with 10 bases in the middle. The germline V gene has CDR1 SGHTA and CDR2 FQGNSA. The CDR3 reads CASSVRRAGELFF. CDR3 sequence (DNA): TGTGCCAGCAGCGTTCGACGGGCCGGGGAGCTGTTTTTT. The variable domain in full, completed from reference TRBV7-2 and TRBJ2-2, reads GAGVSQSPSNKVTEKGKDVELRCDPISGHTALYWYRQSLGQGLEFLIYFQGNSAPDKSGLPSDRFSAERTGGSVSTLTIQRTQQEDSAVYLCASSVRRAGELFFGEGSRLTVL.

This clonotype showed up many times. The chain combines TRBV11-1 with TRBJ2-5; D possibly corresponds to TRBD1 (6 bases). Trimming removed 1 base from V and 3 bases from J, with 21 bases in between. The CDR3 runs 18 residues. Germline CDR1 reads SGHAT; CDR2 reads FQDESV (reference sequence). The CDR3 reads CASSLVLKRDTRKETQYF. CDR3 in DNA: TGTGCCAGCAGCTTAGTCCTCAAACGGGACACAAGAAAAGAGACCCAGTACTTC.

This clonotype showed up just a few times. V and J are TRBV20-1 and TRBJ1-4; TRBD1 agrees at 10 bases. The germline CDR1 and CDR2 sequences are DFQATT and SNEGSKA (reference sequence). The V segment lost 5 bases and the J segment 8 bases; nucleotides outside the gene matches: 14. CDR3 length equals 16 residues. DNA for the CDR3: TGCAGTGCTCCTATACACCGGGACAGGGGATACGAAAAACTGTTTTTT. It translates to CSAPIHRDRGYEKLFF.

The table lists this clonotype with many counts. The chain is built from TRBV4-1 and TRBJ1-5, with unresolved D. The CDR3 spans 13 residues. CDR1 is MGHRA, CDR2 YSYEKL, per germline. Trimming took 1 base from V and 5 from J, leaving 6 bases between them. The DNA of the CDR3 is TGCGCCAGCAGCCAAGGGGTCGATCAGCCCCAGCATTTT. Its translation is CASSQGVDQPQHF.

Ten or more counts support this clonotype. This chain uses TRBV28 with TRBJ2-7; either TRBD1 or TRBD2 may supply D (5 bases each). This CDR3 is 13 amino acids long. The germline gives CDR1 MDHEN, CDR2 SYDVKM. The V and J ends lost 6 bases and 6 bases respectively, with 15 bases between them. The CDR3 nucleotides read TGTGCCAGCAGGGATGGGACCGTCGGCGAGCAGTACTTC. It codes for CASRDGTVGEQYF.

This clonotype was seen ten or more times. The V and J genes are TRBV7-8 and TRBJ1-2; D is ambiguous. Germline lookup yields CDR1 SGHVS and CDR2 FQNEAQ. V shed 5 bases and J shed 7 bases, with 14 bases lying between them. The CDR3 covers 13 residues. CDR3 DNA sequence: TGTGCCAGCAGCGGTCGGACTGGACGTGGCTACACCTTC. Residues: CASSGRTGRGYTF.

This sequence joins TRBV2 and TRBJ1-1, with D unresolved. In germline, CDR1 is SNHLY, CDR2 FYNNEI. V lost 6 bases and J lost 5, with 10 bases in between. This CDR3 is 12 amino acids long. Here the CDR3 reads CASREPQTEAFF. CDR3 DNA: TGTGCCAGCAGGGAACCGCAAACTGAAGCTTTCTTT.

Only a few counts were recorded for this clonotype. The chain uses TRBV6-2 or TRBV6-3 and TRBJ1-6; D not resolved. Deletions cut 6 bases from V and 13 bases from J, with 13 bases between. The germline V gene has CDR1 MNHEY and CDR2 SVGEGT. This CDR3 is built from 12 residues. CDR3 in amino acids: CASSLMPGPLHF. Here the CDR3 DNA reads TGTGCCAGCAGCCTGATGCCCGGTCCCCTCCACTTT.

This clonotype was seen a handful of times. The chain links TRBV20-1 to TRBJ2-2; 7 bases line up with TRBD2. Germline values: CDR1 DFQATT, CDR2 SNEGSKA (reference sequence). CDR3 length: 14 residues. Unmatched junction bases numbered 7, after V lost 5 bases and J lost 4 bases. CDR3 bases: TGCAGTGCTCCCAACGGGGGGACCACCGGGGAGCTGTTTTTT. It yields the protein CSAPNGGTTGELFF.